These T cell receptor beta chains were read from a single sample in a study of T cells in Graves' hyperthyroidism and ophthalmopathy. TCRdb processed the multiplex PCR reads anew with MiXCR; each CDR3 protein has one entry. The table has some 300,000 distinct CDR3 sequences, roughly an eighth seen once. The sample consisted of blood. Every receptor here comes from a woman aged 40 to 50 with Graves' hyperthyroidism. The CDR3 runs from the conserved cysteine through the conserved F or W.

v_call: TRBV29-1; cdr3_length: 12; cdr3_aa: CSELDTTDTQYF
v_call: TRBV29-1; cdr3_length: 14; cdr3_aa: CSVGQGSMNTEAFF
v_call: TRBV27; cdr3_length: 14; cdr3_aa: CASSLWDGSYEQYF
v_call: TRBV25-1; cdr3_length: 17; cdr3_aa: CASSETGTSALQGEQFF
v_call: TRBV15; cdr3_length: 13; cdr3_aa: CATSRGRNQPQHF
v_call: TRBV7-7; cdr3_length: 12; cdr3_aa: CASSFWKDTQYF
v_call: TRBV20-1; cdr3_length: 13; cdr3_aa: CSARGTGGNGYTF
v_call: TRBV3-1; cdr3_length: 17; cdr3_aa: CASSQVLIRDRAIPRYF
v_call: TRBV20-1; cdr3_length: 15; cdr3_aa: CSAQLPGTRNYEQYF
v_call: TRBV12-3/TRBV12-4; cdr3_length: 15; cdr3_aa: CASSVRRGTYNEQFF
v_call: TRBV20-1; cdr3_length: 12; cdr3_aa: CSATGLANEQFF
v_call: TRBV20-1; cdr3_length: 17; cdr3_aa: CSARDSGKTGSSGELFF
v_call: TRBV10-3; cdr3_length: 15; cdr3_aa: CATQTQGQGNEKLFF
v_call: TRBV28; cdr3_length: 18; cdr3_aa: CASSFNPNPWGEIHEQYF
v_call: TRBV7-9; cdr3_length: 14; cdr3_aa: CASSLFQDLYGYTF
v_call: TRBV29-1; cdr3_length: 14; cdr3_aa: CSVESSRRRSEQFF
v_call: TRBV7-3; cdr3_length: 13; cdr3_aa: CASSFVGTGELFF